This TCR beta chain comes out of a study of blood T cells in healthy people across ages. Every donor provided ten milliliters of peripheral blood. The use of a sample-barcoded 5' primer and a J-beta primer mix characterized a second PCR of roughly 6 to 12 cycles. TCRdb processed the 5' RACE reads anew with MiXCR; each CDR3 protein has one entry. This table holds some 1,000,000 distinct CDR3 sequences, 20% to 25% found once. These records were also assigned to another study, of T cells of mothers and their children. This second study notes: In this cohort, donors were three healthy Caucasian mothers plus their six children.

This receptor was identified in a girl aged 2-10 years in good health. Sequences were obtained from blood.

CDR3 DNA sequence: TGCAGCGTCACAGTATCCGAAGCCAAAAACATTCAGTACTTC. Protein product: CSVTVSEAKNIQYF. The genes are TRBV29-1 and TRBJ2-4; D remains unclear. The CDR3 covers 14 residues. The germline CDR1 and CDR2 sequences are SQVTM and ANQGSEA. V was clipped by 6 bases and J by 0 bases, with 12 bases between them.